What follows describes a single TCR beta chain. The sample originates from a study of blood T cell repertoires in COVID-19. Study background: Spain, Italy and the United States supplied samples that represented acute and convalescent COVID-19. PBMCs, B-cell-depleted T cells, or T cells were the source of the cDNA or gDNA that made up the material.

Participants reported their clinical history, and cohort assignment relied on those reports. Donors of Cohort 3 who recovered were those that had two negative PCRs, clearance, or symptom resolution. This CDR3 spans 11 amino acids. Germline V CDR1 and CDR2: LNHDA, SQIVND (reference sequence). V dropped 10 bases and J dropped 8 bases, with 14 bases sitting between them. Produced via immunoSEQ multiplex PCR; TCRdb's table is partial and in-frame only. The top ten hold about 3% of the sample, which has 250,000 or so clones, roughly four fifths seen once. This chain uses TRBV19 with TRBJ1-1; maybe TRBD1 (5 bases). This receptor was obtained from a middle-aged man who had recovered from COVID-19. The specimen was PBMCs or T cells enriched from blood (not recorded which). The CDR3 coding sequence is TGTGCCACCAGGGTAAGTTACGAAGCTTTCTTT. The encoded protein is CATRVSYEAFF.